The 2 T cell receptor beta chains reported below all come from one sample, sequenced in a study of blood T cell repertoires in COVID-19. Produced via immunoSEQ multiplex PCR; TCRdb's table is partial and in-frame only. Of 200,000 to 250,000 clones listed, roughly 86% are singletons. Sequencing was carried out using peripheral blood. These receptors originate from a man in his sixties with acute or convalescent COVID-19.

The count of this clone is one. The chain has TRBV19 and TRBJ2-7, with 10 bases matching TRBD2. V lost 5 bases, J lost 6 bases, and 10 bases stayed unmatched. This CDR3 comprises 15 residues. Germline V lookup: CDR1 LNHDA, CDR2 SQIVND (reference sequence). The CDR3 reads CASSQASGGLGEQYF. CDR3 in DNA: TGTGCCAGTAGTCAAGCTAGCGGGGGCCTGGGCGAGCAGTACTTC.

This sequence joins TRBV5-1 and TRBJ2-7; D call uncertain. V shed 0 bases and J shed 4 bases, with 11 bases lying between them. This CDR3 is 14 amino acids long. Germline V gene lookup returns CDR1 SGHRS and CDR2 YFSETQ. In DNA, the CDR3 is TGCGCCAGCAGCTTGGCGTCGGGTAGGTACGAGCAGTACTTC. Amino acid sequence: CASSLASGRYEQYF.